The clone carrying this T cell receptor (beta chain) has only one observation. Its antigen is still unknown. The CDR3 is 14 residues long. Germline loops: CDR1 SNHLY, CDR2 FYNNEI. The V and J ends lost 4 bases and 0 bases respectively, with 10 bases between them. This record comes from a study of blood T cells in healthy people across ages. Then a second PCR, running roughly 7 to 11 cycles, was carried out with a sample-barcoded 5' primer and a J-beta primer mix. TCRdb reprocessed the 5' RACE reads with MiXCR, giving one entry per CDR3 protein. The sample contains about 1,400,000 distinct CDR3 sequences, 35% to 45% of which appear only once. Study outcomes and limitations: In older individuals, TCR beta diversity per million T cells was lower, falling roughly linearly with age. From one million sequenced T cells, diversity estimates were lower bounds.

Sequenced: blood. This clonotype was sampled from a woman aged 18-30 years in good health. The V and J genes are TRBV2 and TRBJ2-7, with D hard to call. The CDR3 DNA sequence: TGTGCCAGCAGTGGTGGGAACCTCTCCTACGAGCAGTACTTC. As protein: CASSGGNLSYEQYF.